This passage covers 22 T cell receptor beta chains from one sample sequenced in a study of T cell responses to AZD1222 COVID-19 vaccine. Assay: immunoSEQ multiplex PCR; the TCRdb copy retains only in-frame clones and omits some. Of 110,000 or so clones in the sample, about 91% were seen once. Material: peripheral blood, obtained 28 days after the second AZD1222 dose. The receptors were sampled from an adult who received the AZD1222 COVID-19 vaccine.

This chain links TRBV6-5 with TRBJ2-1; D is uncertain. The length of the CDR3 is 12 residues. The V gene lost 5 bases and the J gene lost 6 bases, with 8 bases spanning the gap. Germline V gene lookup returns CDR1 MNHEY and CDR2 SVGAGI. The DNA for the CDR3 is TGTGCCAGCAGTCTAACCTTCAATGAGCAGTTCTTC. This encodes CASSLTFNEQFF.

This sequence joins TRBV19 and TRBJ1-1; D gene unclear. Germline V gene lookup returns CDR1 LNHDA and CDR2 SQIVND (reference sequence). CDR3 length: 13 residues. V dropped 6 bases and J dropped 2 bases, with 10 bases sitting between them. The CDR3 sequence is CASRLSLNTEAFF. DNA of the CDR3: TGTGCCAGTAGGCTGAGTCTCAACACTGAAGCTTTCTTT.

The gene calls are TRBV6-6 and TRBJ1-5; TRBD1 might be the D (5 bases). CDR1 and CDR2 (germline): MNHNY, SVGAGI (reference sequence). The CDR3 length is 15 residues. Trimming removed 6 bases at V and 0 bases at J, with 12 bases between. CDR3 nucleotide sequence: TGTGCCAGCAGATCACAGGTACTTAGCAATCAGCCCCAGCATTTT. This gives the protein CASRSQVLSNQPQHF.

This chain uses TRBV5-1 with TRBJ1-2; D might be TRBD1 (5 bases). Trimming took 2 bases from V and 6 from J, leaving 8 bases between them. The CDR3 loop spans 12 amino acids. Germline values: CDR1 SGHRS, CDR2 YFSETQ. The CDR3 DNA sequence: TGCGCCAGCAGCTTTGGGGCGGATGGCTACACCTTC. Its protein product is CASSFGADGYTF.

In its sample, this clone was seen once. The genes are TRBV5-4 and TRBJ2-5; D call uncertain. Trimming removed 0 bases at V and 2 bases at J, with 11 bases between. This CDR3 has 15 amino acids. CDR1 and CDR2 (germline): SGHNT, YYREEE (reference sequence). In nucleotides, the CDR3 is TGTGCCAGCAGCTTGGGGGTGGTAGGGCAAGAGACCCAGTACTTC. This sequence encodes CASSLGVVGQETQYF.

The CDR3 loop is CASSPSTGSNQPQHF. The CDR3 nucleotides read TGTGCCAGCAGCCCCTCCACCGGGTCCAATCAGCCCCAGCATTTT. The gene calls are TRBV11-2 and TRBJ1-5; D is unclear. The germline V and J ends were trimmed by 5 bases and 3 bases, with 14 bases remaining between them. The CDR3 spans 15 residues. Germline-derived CDR1 and CDR2 are SGHAT and FQNNGV.

Turning to this clone: This sample also contains other DNA sequences that code for the same CDR3. CDR3 protein: CASSQAGDTDTQYF. DNA of the CDR3: TGCGCCAGCAGCCAAGCCGGGGATACAGATACGCAGTATTTT. V and J are TRBV4-1 and TRBJ2-3, with a possible D match to TRBD2 (5 bases). This CDR3 spans 14 amino acids. V was cut by 1 base and J by 3 bases, with 8 bases left in between. The germline V gene has CDR1 MGHRA and CDR2 YSYEKL.

The chain carries TRBV11-2 and TRBJ1-4; 7 bases line up with TRBD1. Per germline, CDR1 SGHAT and CDR2 FQNNGV. After removal of 1 base from V and 5 bases from J, the junction contained 1 base not matched to a gene. The CDR3 spans 14 residues. The CDR3 reads CASSLGTGNEKLFF. In DNA form, the CDR3 reads TGTGCCAGCAGCTTAGGGACAGGCAATGAAAAACTGTTTTTT.

The rearrangement joins TRBV5-4 to TRBJ2-3; the match to TRBD2 covers 10 bases. Germline V lookup: CDR1 SGHNT, CDR2 YYREEE (reference sequence). The J segment lost 0 bases and the V segment lost 1 base, leaving 11 bases of the junction unmatched. The CDR3 is made up of 19 amino acids. The chain's CDR3 is CASSLSVSGGSRSTDTQYF. CDR3 sequence (DNA): TGTGCCAGCAGCTTGTCTGTTAGCGGGGGGAGCCGAAGCACAGATACGCAGTATTTT.

The chain uses TRBV21-1 and TRBJ2-3; no check of the table's D call, TRBD1, against the DNA was made. TRBV21-1 is noted as a pseudogene. The CDR3 runs 17 residues. The CDR3 coding sequence is TGTGCCAGCAGCAAAAGGTCTACGGCAGGCTCCACAGATACGCAGTATTTT. Residues: CASSKRSTAGSTDTQYF.

This clone was counted once. In nucleotides, the CDR3 is TGTGCCACCAGGATCGGTCAGGGTGTTACTGAAGCTTTCTTT. Protein sequence: CATRIGQGVTEAFF. The chain carries TRBV15 and TRBJ1-1; weak D call: TRBD1 (5 bases). The germline V gene has CDR1 LNHNV and CDR2 YYDKDF (reference sequence). V was shortened by 6 bases and J by 5 bases, with 16 bases between the two germline ends. The length of the CDR3 is 14 residues. Using reference TRBV15 and TRBJ1-1 for the parts outside the CDR3, the full variable domain is DAMVIQNPRYQVTQFGKPVTLSCSQTLNHNVMYWYQQKSSQAPKLLFHYYDKDFNNEADTPDNFQSRRPNTSFCFLDIRSPGLGDTAMYLCATRIGQGVTEAFFGQGTRLTVV.

The chain couples TRBV27 to TRBJ2-2; no firm D call. V dropped 0 bases and J dropped 2 bases, with 4 bases sitting between them. CDR1 is MNHEY and CDR2 is SMNVEV in the germline V gene (reference sequence). The CDR3 length is 14 residues. CDR3 sequence (DNA): TGTGCCAGCAGTTTATCGATAAACACCGGGGAGCTGTTTTTT. Its translation is CASSLSINTGELFF.

The CDR3, as DNA: TGTGCCAGCAGCTCGGCGGGGGGTTTTAGAGAGACCCAGTACTTC. Translation gives CASSSAGGFRETQYF. The chain combines TRBV7-2 with TRBJ2-5; 8 bases are a match to TRBD2. The CDR3 consists of 15 residues. Trimming removed 4 bases from V and 4 bases from J; junction bases left unmatched: 8. Germline V gene sequence: CDR1 SGHTA, CDR2 FQGNSA.

CDR3 DNA sequence: TGTGCCAGCAGTCCTACCCATGGACCGGTCGGGACAGGGGATAATTCACCCCTCCACTTT. It codes for CASSPTHGPVGTGDNSPLHF. The V call is TRBV6-6, the J call TRBJ1-6; 10 nucleotides line up with TRBD1. Trimming at V came to 5 bases and at J to 5 bases, leaving 18 bases not matched to a gene. CDR3 size: 20 residues. Germline loops: CDR1 MNHNY, CDR2 SVGAGI (reference sequence).

The CDR3 DNA reads TGTGCCAGCAGTCGAACAGGGGGGACTGAAGCTTTCTTT. Residues: CASSRTGGTEAFF. The genes are TRBV12-3 or TRBV12-4 and TRBJ1-1; 8 nucleotides match TRBD1. The CDR3 spans 13 residues. The V gene end was trimmed by 5 bases and the J gene end by 5 bases; junction bases not matched to a gene: 4.

This sequence joins TRBV19 and TRBJ1-6; D perhaps matches TRBD1 (6 bases). CDR3 length: 13 amino acids. With 9 bases removed from V and 5 bases from J, the gap between germline ends came to 11 bases. The V gene's germline CDR1 is LNHDA and CDR2 SQIVND (reference sequence). The CDR3 nucleotides read TGTGCCAGCCAGTCAGGGGATAATTCACCCCTCCACTTT. Amino acid sequence: CASQSGDNSPLHF.

This chain uses TRBV2 with TRBJ2-7; 7 bases fit TRBD1. The V segment lost 8 bases and the J segment 4 bases; nucleotides outside the gene matches: 5. The germline gives CDR1 SNHLY, CDR2 FYNNEI. The CDR3 extends over 12 amino acids. This chain's CDR3 is CASGTETYEQYF. The CDR3 DNA sequence: TGTGCCAGCGGGACAGAGACTTACGAGCAGTACTTC. Complete variable domain (other parts from reference TRBV2 and TRBJ2-7): EPEVTQTPSHQVTQMGQEVILRCVPISNHLYFYWYRQILGQKVEFLVSFYNNEISEKSEIFDDQFSVERPDGSNFTLKIRSTKLEDSAMYFCASGTETYEQYFGPGTRLTVT.

The chain is built from TRBV6-5 and TRBJ1-2; 9 bases map to TRBD1. V was clipped by 6 bases and J by 2 bases; unmatched bases: 4. Germline V gene lookup returns CDR1 MNHEY and CDR2 SVGAGI. The CDR3 totals 14 residues. As DNA, the CDR3 is TGTGCCAGCAGGGCCGGGACAGGGAACTATGGCTACACCTTC. It translates to CASRAGTGNYGYTF.

This chain connects TRBV5-1 to TRBJ1-1, with a weak D call TRBD1 (5 bases). The CDR3 length is 13 residues. V was trimmed by 7 bases and J by 4 bases, leaving 14 bases between them. The germline gives CDR1 SGHRS, CDR2 YFSETQ. The CDR3 spells CASHQRGGTEAFF. CDR3 nucleotide sequence: TGCGCCAGCCACCAACGGGGGGGCACTGAAGCTTTCTTT.

The V gene is TRBV6-2 or TRBV6-3, the J gene TRBJ1-5; D ambiguous. This CDR3 contains 14 residues. V was trimmed by 3 bases and J by 3 bases, leaving 9 bases between them. CDR1 and CDR2 (germline): MNHEY, SVGEGT. CDR3 in amino acids: CASSYEQDNQPQHF. The CDR3 DNA reads TGTGCCAGCAGTTATGAGCAGGACAATCAGCCCCAGCATTTT.

The rearrangement joins TRBV3-1 (or the pseudogene TRBV3-2) to TRBJ2-1, with TRBD2 matching 9 bases. The CDR3 has 17 amino acids. Germline V gene lookup returns CDR1 LGHDT and CDR2 YNNKEL (reference sequence). V was pared by 0 bases and J by 6 bases, with 9 bases of the junction left unmatched. The CDR3 sequence is CASSQESRKAGGNEQFF. The CDR3 coding sequence is TGTGCCAGCAGCCAAGAAAGCAGAAAAGCGGGGGGCAATGAGCAGTTCTTC.

CDR3 loop: CASSPPGQGAGYGYTF. The CDR3 coding sequence is TGTGCCAGCAGCCCCCCCGGGCAGGGGGCTGGCTATGGCTACACCTTC. This chain links TRBV5-6 with TRBJ1-2; TRBD1 aligns across 8 bases. This CDR3 comprises 16 residues. V was pared by 4 bases and J by 4 bases, with 12 bases of the junction left unmatched. Germline loops: CDR1 SGHDT, CDR2 YYEEEE. Full variable domain (rest looked up from reference TRBV5-6 and TRBJ1-2): DAGVTQSPTHLIKTRGQQVTLRCSPKSGHDTVSWYQQALGQGPQFIFQYYEEEERQRGNFPDRFSGHQFPNYSSELNVNALLLGDSALYLCASSPPGQGAGYGYTFGSGTRLTVV.